This T cell receptor (beta chain) was recovered during a study of blood T cell repertoires in COVID-19. Overall study context: Some COVID-19 samples were acute and others convalescent; all came from the United States, Italy and Spain. Nucleic acid was either cDNA or gDNA, and it came from T cells, B-cell-depleted T cells, or PBMCs.

As processed by the authors: Amplification with reference gene primers provided the estimates of nucleated cell counts. Method: immunoSEQ multiplex PCR; TCRdb's copy keeps in-frame clones and lacks some. Clone size and the V and J calls come from that table; the DNA yielded D and trimming. Of approximately 210,000 clones detected, around four fifths appear once; the ten largest clones hold 15% to 20%. The V gene's germline CDR1 is LGHNA and CDR2 YSLEER. V was clipped by 1 base and J by 0 bases, with 7 bases between them. The CDR3 is made up of 14 amino acids. The chain carries TRBV4-3 and TRBJ2-7, with a weak D call TRBD2 (6 bases). This clonotype originated in a man between 25 and 39 years old with active or convalescent COVID-19. Material: peripheral blood. The CDR3 coding sequence is TGCGCCAGCAGCCAAGGGAGGGTCTCCTACGAGCAGTACTTC. It translates to CASSQGRVSYEQYF.